This T cell receptor beta chain comes out of a study of CD8 T cells in ankylosing spondylitis. Making the TCR beta libraries involved quantitative 5'-RACE with molecular barcodes. A single record per CDR3 protein comes from TCRdb applying MiXCR to the 5' RACE reads. This table holds around 390,000 distinct CDR3 sequences, around 22% found once. A few counts support this clonotype. Its antigen remains unknown. Whole-study findings and limits: Before this, some motif variants had been reported in reactive arthritis synovial fluid and blood. What seemed typical of ankylosing spondylitis blood was a TCR beta motif built from about 8 highly homologous variants. In peripheral blood, disease-linked CD8+ clones occurred at relatively low frequencies. Reportedly, significant enrichment of disease-linked clones occurred in matched ankylosing spondylitis synovial fluid.

The CDR3 runs to 16 residues. V lost 5 bases and J lost 8; bases outside the gene matches: 13. Germline V CDR1 and CDR2: SGHKS, YYEKEE (reference sequence). The sequenced material came from blood, either unsorted or a sorted T cell fraction (not recorded which). This clonotype originated in a male donor with ankylosing spondylitis. The chain employs TRBV5-5 and TRBJ2-1, with TRBD2 identical over 10 bases. The CDR3 DNA sequence: TGTGCCAGCAGTCCTGGGCCGGCTAGCGGGAGCTATGAGCAGTTCTTC. It is translated as CASSPGPASGSYEQFF.